Below are 30 T cell receptor beta chains sequenced from a single sample in a study of OX40 agonist ivuxolimab in advanced cancers. The method was immunoSEQ multiplex PCR; TCRdb's version includes in-frame clones alone and lacks a portion of them. The sample lists about 93,000 clones, just over 90% seen once, with roughly 0.5% in the top ten. The sample was CD4+ or CD8+ T cells sorted from blood, taken in a trial of the OX40 agonist ivuxolimab. Receptor source: an adult with an advanced solid tumor such as melanoma, head and neck, liver or kidney cancer.

The rearrangement links TRBV30 to TRBJ2-5, with D uncertain. V lost 3 bases and J 0 bases, leaving 2 bases between the germline ends. Per the germline V gene, CDR1 is GTSNPN and CDR2 is SVGIG (reference sequence). This CDR3 spans 11 amino acids. In DNA form, the CDR3 reads TGTGCCTGGAGCCACCAAGAGACCCAGTACTTC. This codes for CAWSHQETQYF.

Remarks on this clone: One end of the junction varies from germline; a read error may be responsible. The chain links TRBV7-7 to TRBJ2-5; D is unresolved. The germline CDR1 and CDR2 sequences are SSHAT and FNYEAQ (reference sequence). The CDR3 loop spans 12 amino acids. CDR3 DNA: TGTGCTAGCAGCTTACTTGAAGGGACCCAGTACTTC. It yields the protein CASSLLEGTQYF.

This clone has more than one count but fewer than ten. CDR3 sequence reads: CASTKDPIGETQYF. CDR3 nucleotide sequence: TGTGCCAGCACCAAAGACCCCATTGGGGAGACCCAGTACTTC. V is TRBV7-6 and J is TRBJ2-5; D not certain. The CDR3 totals 14 residues. Germline V CDR1 and CDR2: SGHVS, FNYEAQ. The V end was cut by 7 bases, the J end by 5 bases, with 17 bases between.

This clone was observed once. The chain recombines TRBV7-2 with TRBJ2-1; 9 bases map to TRBD2. Trimming took 5 bases from V and 6 from J; bases not matched to a gene: 11. CDR1 is SGHTA and CDR2 is FQGNSA in the germline V gene. The length of the CDR3 is 16 residues. The CDR3 reads CASSPAGTSKGNEQFF. The CDR3, as DNA: TGTGCCAGCAGCCCGGCCGGGACTAGCAAGGGCAATGAGCAGTTCTTC.

This chain joins TRBV25-1 and TRBJ2-7; a weak D match, TRBD2 (6 bases). Germline values: CDR1 MGHDK, CDR2 SYGVNS. CDR3 length: 12 residues. V was clipped by 6 bases and J by 3 bases, with 9 bases between them. CDR3 residues: CASSQGLYEQYF. The CDR3 DNA reads as TGTGCCAGCAGCCAGGGACTCTACGAGCAGTACTTC.

V gene TRBV7-3 combines with J gene TRBJ2-3; 8 nucleotides align to TRBD2. Germline CDR1 is SGHTA and CDR2 is FQGTGA. Losses at the gene ends were 8 bases for V and 4 bases for J; bases not matched to a gene: 8. CDR3 length: 14 amino acids. The CDR3 DNA reads as TGTGCCAGCCACTGGCAGCGGGAGCCAGATACGCAGTATTTT. This encodes CASHWQREPDTQYF.

The V gene is TRBV6-1, the J gene TRBJ1-3; tentatively, D is TRBD1 (6 bases). V was trimmed by 6 bases and J by 4 bases, leaving 13 bases between them. Germline CDR1 is MNHNS and CDR2 is SASEGT. This CDR3 is 14 amino acids long. CDR3 nucleotides: TGTGCCAGCAGCCTGACAGGTAGAGGAAACACCATATATTTT. Its translation is CASSLTGRGNTIYF.

The chain is built from TRBV7-2 and TRBJ2-1; 13 nucleotides match TRBD2. The junction had 7 bases not matched to a gene; V was cut back by 1 base and J by 7 bases. CDR1 SGHTA and CDR2 FQGNSA come from the germline V gene. The CDR3 length is 17 residues. CDR3 sequence reads: CASSLVWTSGGRNEQFF. The CDR3 DNA follows: TGTGCCAGCAGCTTAGTGTGGACTAGCGGGGGAAGGAATGAGCAGTTCTTC.

The gene calls are TRBV29-1 and TRBJ2-7; the D is unclear. In germline, CDR1 is SQVTM, CDR2 ANQGSEA. The V gene lost 1 base and the J gene lost 7 bases, with 11 bases spanning the gap. The CDR3 totals 12 residues. CDR3 bases: TGCAGCGTTGAAGCAAGACTGGGGGAGCAGTACTTC. Amino acids: CSVEARLGEQYF.

This chain connects TRBV5-1 to TRBJ2-7; D perhaps matches TRBD2 (5 bases). CDR1 SGHRS and CDR2 YFSETQ come from the germline V gene. V shed 0 bases and J shed 0 bases, with 7 bases lying between them. The CDR3 runs to 14 residues. CDR3 in amino acids: CASSLGGSSYEQYF. CDR3 bases: TGCGCCAGCAGCTTGGGAGGGAGCTCCTACGAGCAGTACTTC.

This sequence joins TRBV5-6 and TRBJ2-7, with TRBD2 as a possible D gene (6 bases). Germline V CDR1 and CDR2: SGHDT, YYEEEE. The CDR3 runs to 14 residues. V lost 7 bases, J lost 3 bases, and 17 bases lay in between. CDR3 nucleotides: TGTGCCAGCGGCGACCCAAGGGGAGGCTACGAGCAGTACTTC. This codes for CASGDPRGGYEQYF.

This chain connects TRBV11-3 to TRBJ2-7; D perhaps matches TRBD1 (5 bases). This CDR3 has 14 amino acids. Looked up from germline, CDR1 is SGHNT and CDR2 is YENEEA. V gave up 0 bases and J gave up 2 bases, with 8 bases separating them. The CDR3 loop reads CASSLEARAYEQYF. Here the CDR3 DNA reads TGTGCCAGCAGCTTAGAGGCCAGGGCCTACGAGCAGTACTTC.

This chain joins TRBV30 and TRBJ1-3; D is unresolved. This CDR3 is built from 11 residues. Germline lookup yields CDR1 GTSNPN and CDR2 SVGIG (reference sequence). Trimming cost V 2 bases and J 8 bases, with 7 bases left between them. The CDR3 DNA is TGTGCCTGGAGTCTCCCGGACACCATATATTTT. Protein sequence: CAWSLPDTIYF.

This clone was seen just once. This chain uses TRBV12-2 with TRBJ2-3; TRBD2, the table's D call, lacks a check against the DNA. TRBV12-2 is classified as a pseudogene. The length of the CDR3 is 15 residues. The CDR3 region is CASRLLAGEPDTQYF. The DNA for the CDR3 is TGTGCAAGTCGCTTGTTGGCGGGAGAGCCGGATACGCAGTATTTT.

The chain is built from TRBV9 and TRBJ2-5; 14 positions agree with TRBD2. Unmatched junction bases numbered 12, after V lost 4 bases and J lost 4 bases. There are 18 residues in the CDR3. CDR1 is SGDLS, CDR2 YYNGEE, per germline. CDR3 amino acids: CASSPRGPGLAGGETQYF. CDR3 coding DNA: TGTGCCAGCAGCCCCCGAGGCCCCGGACTAGCGGGAGGAGAGACCCAGTACTTC.

The chain has TRBV10-1 and TRBJ2-3; TRBD1 matches 10 bases. V was pared by 6 bases and J by 3 bases, with 3 bases of the junction left unmatched. This CDR3 has 14 residues. Per the germline V gene, CDR1 is WNHNN and CDR2 is SYGVQD (reference sequence). The CDR3 spells CASSLGQGTDTQYF. The CDR3 DNA sequence: TGCGCCAGCAGCCTGGGACAGGGGACAGATACGCAGTATTTT.

The chain joins TRBV6-6 to TRBJ2-5, with 8 bases fitting TRBD2. J was trimmed by 5 bases and V by 0 bases; bases with no gene match: 5. Germline V lookup: CDR1 MNHNY, CDR2 SVGAGI (reference sequence). The CDR3 length is 15 residues. CDR3 in amino acids: CASSYSSGGSETQYF. The CDR3 nucleotides are TGTGCCAGCAGTTACTCTTCGGGGGGGTCGGAGACCCAGTACTTC.

The J gene is TRBJ2-6, the V gene TRBV30; D may be TRBD2 (5 bases). The V end was cut by 7 bases, the J end by 2 bases, with 12 bases between. CDR1 is GTSNPN, CDR2 SVGIG, per germline (reference sequence). This CDR3 has 14 amino acids. This chain's CDR3 is CASQTGAGANVLTF. CDR3 DNA: TGTGCCTCCCAGACCGGGGCTGGGGCCAACGTCCTGACTTTC.

The rearrangement uses TRBV19 and TRBJ2-7; tentatively, D is TRBD1 or TRBD2 (5 bases each). The length of the CDR3 is 14 residues. Trimming shortened V by 6 bases and J by 7 bases, and 19 bases separated the two germline ends. The germline CDR1 and CDR2 sequences are LNHDA and SQIVND (reference sequence). The CDR3 region has the DNA TGTGCCAGTAGAAAGGCAGGGACGGCGAGGGAGCAGTACTTC. Amino acids: CASRKAGTAREQYF.

The CDR3 DNA reads TGTGCCAGCAGTTACTCTGTCAGCGAGGAGCATTTT. Translating it yields CASSYSVSEEHF. V is TRBV6-6 and J is TRBJ1-5; D is uncertain. The germline CDR1 and CDR2 sequences are MNHNY and SVGAGI (reference sequence). With 0 bases removed from V and 14 bases from J, the gap between germline ends came to 11 bases. The CDR3 extends over 12 amino acids.

CDR3 nucleotide sequence: TGTGCCTGGAGTGGGGCCCTGGGGCAGCCCCAGCATTTT. Its protein product is CAWSGALGQPQHF. The V and J genes are TRBV30 and TRBJ1-5; D gene ambiguous. This CDR3 region has 13 residues. Trimming left V 1 base short and J 7 bases short, with 11 bases between. Per germline, CDR1 GTSNPN and CDR2 SVGIG (reference sequence).

The rearrangement uses TRBV19 and TRBJ1-5; D is perhaps TRBD1 (5 bases). The germline V gene encodes CDR1 LNHDA and CDR2 SQIVND (reference sequence). The CDR3 loop spans 14 amino acids. V lost 5 bases and J lost 11, with 19 bases in between. The CDR3 DNA reads TGTGCCAGTAGTGCCCAGTCACAGGCTCTGTCCCAGCATTTT. This sequence encodes CASSAQSQALSQHF.

The count of this clone is one. V is TRBV19 and J is TRBJ1-2; D gene ambiguous. The CDR3 spans 12 residues. V gave up 7 bases and J gave up 7 bases, with 13 bases separating them. Germline V gene data show CDR1 as LNHDA and CDR2 as SQIVND (reference sequence). The CDR3 sequence is CASTSPFFGYTF. As DNA, the CDR3 is TGTGCCAGTACCAGCCCGTTTTTTGGCTACACCTTC.

V gene TRBV11-1 combines with J gene TRBJ2-7, with TRBD2 identical over 8 bases. The ends lost 5 bases at V and 0 bases at J; junction bases unmatched: 6. The CDR3 spans 15 residues. Germline CDR1 is SGHAT and CDR2 is FQDESV (reference sequence). CDR3 loop: CASSVSGTLSYEQYF. The CDR3 coding sequence is TGTGCCAGCAGCGTTAGCGGGACCCTCTCCTACGAGCAGTACTTC. The full variable domain, its missing parts supplied by reference TRBV11-1 and TRBJ2-7, is EAEVAQSPRYKITEKSQAVAFWCDPISGHATLYWYRQILGQGPELLVQFQDESVVDDSQLPKDRFSAERLKGVDSTLKIQPAELGDSAMYLCASSVSGTLSYEQYFGPGTRLTVT.

This chain uses TRBV30 with TRBJ1-1; no clear D. The CDR3 contains 12 residues. Germline V gives CDR1 GTSNPN, CDR2 SVGIG (reference sequence). Trimming took 7 bases from V and 7 from J, leaving 16 bases between them. CDR3 sequence: CASHPGWGEAFF. CDR3 in DNA: TGTGCCTCCCACCCCGGATGGGGTGAAGCTTTCTTT.

V usage is TRBV6-5 and J usage is TRBJ2-7; D is possibly TRBD1 (5 bases). The CDR3 is 14 amino acids. V was clipped by 9 bases and J by 0 bases, with 15 bases between them. The germline gives CDR1 MNHEY, CDR2 SVGAGI. The CDR3 bases are TGTGCCAGTTCCAGGGCGTTTTACTCCTACGAGCAGTACTTC. Translating it yields CASSRAFYSYEQYF.

The chain couples TRBV10-3 to TRBJ2-7; 8 bases fit TRBD1. The CDR3 loop spans 14 amino acids. Looked up from germline, CDR1 is ENHRY and CDR2 is SYGVKD. Trimming cost V 3 bases and J 1 base; bases outside gene matches: 2. The CDR3 sequence: CAISEQGGSYEQYF. CDR3 nucleotides: TGTGCCATCAGTGAACAGGGGGGATCCTACGAGCAGTACTTC.

The chain uses TRBV19 and TRBJ2-1; 10 nucleotides agree with TRBD2. CDR3 size: 16 residues. The V segment lost 5 bases and the J segment 8 bases; nucleotides outside the gene matches: 12. CDR1 LNHDA and CDR2 SQIVND come from the germline V gene (reference sequence). CDR3 sequence (DNA): TGTGCCAGTAGTTCTCACCTAGCGGGAGCGGGTTATGAGCAGTTCTTC. Its protein product is CASSSHLAGAGYEQFF.

The rearrangement uses TRBV7-3 and TRBJ2-7; tentative D call: TRBD2 (7 bases). CDR3 length: 15 amino acids. Trimming pared 0 bases from V and 5 bases from J, leaving 14 bases between. In germline, CDR1 is SGHTA, CDR2 FQGTGA. The CDR3 DNA reads TGTGCCAGCAGCTTAACGGGCGGGGGCCCCCACGAGCAGTACTTC. As protein: CASSLTGGGPHEQYF.

This clone was observed once. This rearrangement joins TRBV7-9 to TRBJ2-5, with 16 bases lining up with TRBD2. There are 17 residues in the CDR3. In germline, CDR1 is SEHNR, CDR2 FQNEAQ (reference sequence). With 3 bases clipped from V and 5 bases from J, the junction kept 6 bases outside the gene matches. This CDR3 is CASSFGTSGGASETQYF. CDR3 DNA sequence: TGTGCCAGCAGCTTCGGGACTAGCGGGGGGGCCTCGGAGACCCAGTACTTC.